These 5 T cell receptor beta chains came from one sample sequenced in a study of OX40 agonist ivuxolimab in advanced cancers. The library was produced with the immunoSEQ multiplex PCR assay. The table was pulled from immuneACCESS by TCRdb, which kept in-frame rearrangements only. Such tables lose some clones; where checked, under half of the loss comes from unresolved V genes, and the rest has no known cause. This sample is represented by under 85,000 clones; around 80% of them were singletons. The leading ten clones occupy 2.4% of the sample. The material sequenced was CD4+ or CD8+ T cells sorted from blood, taken in a trial of the OX40 agonist ivuxolimab. The receptors come from an adult with an advanced solid tumor such as melanoma, head and neck, liver or kidney cancer.

This chain connects TRBV18 to TRBJ1-4; a weak D match, TRBD1 (5 bases). Germline lookup yields CDR1 KGHSH and CDR2 LQKENI. The CDR3 spans 14 residues. Trimming removed 3 bases from V and 6 bases from J, with 11 bases in between. The CDR3 DNA sequence: TGTGCCAGCTCACCGGGACCGGTCGATGAAAAACTGTTTTTT. Amino acids: CASSPGPVDEKLFF.

This clone was found a few times. This chain links TRBV5-1 with TRBJ2-2; D tentatively fits TRBD1 or TRBD2 (5 bases each). The V gene's germline CDR1 is SGHRS and CDR2 YFSETQ. V was shortened by 4 bases and J by 3 bases, with 10 bases between the two germline ends. The CDR3 is 14 amino acids. CDR3 nucleotides: TGCGCCAGCAGCACCCAGGGAGACACCGGGGAGCTGTTTTTT. Translated: CASSTQGDTGELFF.

This sequence joins TRBV4-2 and TRBJ1-4; TRBD1 matches 12 bases. Germline loops: CDR1 LGHNA, CDR2 YNFKEQ. CDR3 size: 16 residues. V lost 0 bases to trimming and J lost 8 bases; unmatched junction nucleotides: 4. In nucleotides, the CDR3 is TGTGCCAGCAGCCAAGATACCGGGACAGGGGGCGAAAAACTGTTTTTT. Translated, it gives CASSQDTGTGGEKLFF.

The V and J genes are TRBV10-3 and TRBJ1-6; 7 bases align to TRBD1. The CDR3 extends over 14 amino acids. J gave up 8 bases and V 11 bases, and 12 bases lay outside the gene matches. The germline V gene has CDR1 ENHRY and CDR2 SYGVKD. CDR3 region: CAAALGQVDSPLHF. CDR3 nucleotide sequence: TGTGCCGCCGCACTCGGACAGGTCGATTCACCCCTCCACTTT.

This chain uses TRBV6-1 with TRBJ2-5; D may be TRBD1 (5 bases). The DNA end favors TRBJ2-7, so the J call may be wrong. CDR3 length: 13 residues. CDR1 is MNHNS and CDR2 is SASEGT in the germline V gene. The chain's CDR3 is CASSRQISYEQYF. The CDR3 region has the DNA TGTGCCAGCAGTCGACAGATTTCCTACGAGCAGTACTTC.